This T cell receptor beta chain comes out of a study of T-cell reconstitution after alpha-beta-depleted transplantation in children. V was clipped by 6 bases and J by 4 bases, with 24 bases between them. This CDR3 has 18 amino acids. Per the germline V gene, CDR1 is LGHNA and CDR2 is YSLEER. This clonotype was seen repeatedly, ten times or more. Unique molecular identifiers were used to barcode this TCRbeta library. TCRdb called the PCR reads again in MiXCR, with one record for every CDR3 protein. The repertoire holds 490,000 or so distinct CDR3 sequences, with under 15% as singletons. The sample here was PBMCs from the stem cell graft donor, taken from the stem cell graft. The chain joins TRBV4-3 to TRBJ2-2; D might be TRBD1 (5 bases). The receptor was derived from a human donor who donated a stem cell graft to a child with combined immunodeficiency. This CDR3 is CASRQLVSGRVATGELFF. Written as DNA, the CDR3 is TGCGCCAGCAGACAACTGGTTTCGGGCAGGGTTGCCACCGGGGAGCTGTTTTTT.